Here is one TCR beta chain with its context. This specimen belongs to a study of shared clonotypes between healthy human individuals. Libraries were prepared by immunoSEQ multiplex PCR; TCRdb keeps only in-frame clonotypes and omits some of them. This sample has roughly 1,000,000 clones, with 70% to 80% found just once. The CDR3 is 12 amino acids. Trimming removed 6 bases at V and 7 bases at J, with 12 bases between. Germline CDR1 reads SGHAT; CDR2 reads FQNNGV. The chain employs TRBV11-2 and TRBJ1-1, with unresolved D. What was sequenced was memory CD4+ T cells from PBMCs. As to subset: CD45RA-negative fraction. The clonotype originates from a young man in good health. Some clones in this sample may be carry-over from other donors' samples. The CDR3 nucleotides read TGTGCCAGCAGGAGTCACGGGAGTGAAGCTTTCTTT. Translating it yields CASRSHGSEAFF.